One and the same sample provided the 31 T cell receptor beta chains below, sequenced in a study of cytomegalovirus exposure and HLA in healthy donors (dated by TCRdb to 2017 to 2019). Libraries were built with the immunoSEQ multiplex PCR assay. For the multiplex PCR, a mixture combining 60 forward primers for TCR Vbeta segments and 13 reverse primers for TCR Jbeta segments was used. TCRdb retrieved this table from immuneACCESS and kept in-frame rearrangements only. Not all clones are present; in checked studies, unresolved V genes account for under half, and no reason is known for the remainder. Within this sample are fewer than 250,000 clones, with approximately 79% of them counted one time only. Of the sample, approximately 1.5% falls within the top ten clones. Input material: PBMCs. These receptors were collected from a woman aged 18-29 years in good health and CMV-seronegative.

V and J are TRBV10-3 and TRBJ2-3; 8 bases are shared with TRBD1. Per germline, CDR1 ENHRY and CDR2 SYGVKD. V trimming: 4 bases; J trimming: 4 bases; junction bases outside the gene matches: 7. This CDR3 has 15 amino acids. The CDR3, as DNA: TGTGCCATCAGTGGAGACAGGGGACCAGCAGATACGCAGTATTTT. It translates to CAISGDRGPADTQYF.

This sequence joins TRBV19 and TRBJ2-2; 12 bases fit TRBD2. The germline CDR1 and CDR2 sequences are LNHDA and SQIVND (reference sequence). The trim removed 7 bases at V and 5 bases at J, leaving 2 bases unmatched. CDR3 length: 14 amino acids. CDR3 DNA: TGTGCCAGTATCCTAGCGGGAGGGACCGGGGAGCTGTTTTTT. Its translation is CASILAGGTGELFF.

The CDR3 region has the DNA TGTGCCAGCAGCTTACAAATTTCCTACAATGAGCAGTTCTTC. Its protein is CASSLQISYNEQFF. The chain links TRBV7-2 to TRBJ2-1; D ambiguous. CDR1 is SGHTA, CDR2 FQGNSA, per germline. The V and J ends lost 2 bases and 1 base respectively, with 6 bases between them. This CDR3 has 14 residues.

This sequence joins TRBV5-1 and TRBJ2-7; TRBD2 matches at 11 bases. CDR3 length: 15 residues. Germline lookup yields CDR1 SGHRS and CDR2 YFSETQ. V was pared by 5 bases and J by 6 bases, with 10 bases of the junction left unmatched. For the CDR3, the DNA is TGCGCCAGCAGTTACGATAGCGGGGGGGCCGGCGAGCAGTACTTC. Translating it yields CASSYDSGGAGEQYF. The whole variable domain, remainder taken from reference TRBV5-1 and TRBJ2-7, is KAGVTQTPRYLIKTRGQQVTLSCSPISGHRSVSWYQQTPGQGLQFLFEYFSETQRNKGNFPGRFSGRQFSNSRSEMNVSTLELGDSALYLCASSYDSGGAGEQYFGPGTRLTVT.

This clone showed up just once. CDR3 sequence (DNA): TGTGCCAGCAGCCTGGGGGGGAGTCCCTACGAGCAGTACTTC. It translates to CASSLGGSPYEQYF. The chain employs TRBV11-2 and TRBJ2-7; 7 bases align to TRBD2. Germline assignment: CDR1 SGHAT and CDR2 FQNNGV. The J segment lost 2 bases and the V segment lost 5 bases, leaving 6 bases of the junction unmatched. The CDR3 covers 14 residues. Full variable domain (outside the CDR3, taken from reference TRBV11-2 and TRBJ2-7): EAGVAQSPRYKIIEKRQSVAFWCNPISGHATLYWYQQILGQGPKLLIQFQNNGVVDDSQLPKDRFSAERLKGVDSTLKIQPAKLEDSAVYLCASSLGGSPYEQYFGPGTRLTVT.

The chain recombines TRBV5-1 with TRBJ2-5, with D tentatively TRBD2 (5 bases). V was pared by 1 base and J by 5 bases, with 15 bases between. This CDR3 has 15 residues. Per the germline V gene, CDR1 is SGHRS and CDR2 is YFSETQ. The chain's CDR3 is CASSLNSGLGETQYF. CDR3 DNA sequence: TGCGCCAGCAGCTTGAACAGCGGTCTGGGCGAGACCCAGTACTTC.

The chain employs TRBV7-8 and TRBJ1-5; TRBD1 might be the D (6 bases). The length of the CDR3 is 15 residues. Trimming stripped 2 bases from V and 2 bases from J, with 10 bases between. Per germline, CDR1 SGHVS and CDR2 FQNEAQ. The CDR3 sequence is CASSLTRQGNQPQHF. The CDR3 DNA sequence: TGTGCCAGCAGCTTAACCCGACAGGGCAATCAGCCCCAGCATTTT.

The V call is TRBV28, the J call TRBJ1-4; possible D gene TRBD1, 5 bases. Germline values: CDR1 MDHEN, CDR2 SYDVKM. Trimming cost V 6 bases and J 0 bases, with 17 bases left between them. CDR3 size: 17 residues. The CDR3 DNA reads TGTGCCAGCAGCGGGGACTTCAGACTAGCAACTAATGAAAAACTGTTTTTT. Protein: CASSGDFRLATNEKLFF.

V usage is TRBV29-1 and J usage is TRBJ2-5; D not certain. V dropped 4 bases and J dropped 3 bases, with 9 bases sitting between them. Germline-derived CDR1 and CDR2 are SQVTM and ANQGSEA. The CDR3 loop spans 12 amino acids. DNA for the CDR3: TGCAGCGTTGGTTCGGAGAAAGAGACCCAGTACTTC. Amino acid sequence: CSVGSEKETQYF.

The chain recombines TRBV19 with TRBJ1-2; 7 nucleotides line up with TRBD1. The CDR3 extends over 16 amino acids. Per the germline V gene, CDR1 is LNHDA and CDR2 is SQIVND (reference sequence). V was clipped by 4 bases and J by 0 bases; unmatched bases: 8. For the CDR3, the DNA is TGTGCCAGTAGTAGTGAGGACAGGCCCGCTAACTATGGCTACACCTTC. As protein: CASSSEDRPANYGYTF.

CDR3 nucleotides: TGTGCCAGCAGCACCACTCGGCGACTAGGGTACATTCAGTACTTC. Translation gives CASSTTRRLGYIQYF. The chain joins TRBV13 to TRBJ2-4; TRBD2 is a possible D gene (6 bases). CDR3 length: 15 amino acids. The germline gives CDR1 PRHDT, CDR2 FYEKMQ (reference sequence). V was trimmed by 5 bases and J by 8 bases, leaving 19 bases between them.

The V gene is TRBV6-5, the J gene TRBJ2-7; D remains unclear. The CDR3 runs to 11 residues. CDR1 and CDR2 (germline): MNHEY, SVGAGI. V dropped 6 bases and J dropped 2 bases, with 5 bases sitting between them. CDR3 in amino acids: CASSNAYEQYF. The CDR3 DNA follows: TGTGCCAGCAGCAATGCCTACGAGCAGTACTTC.

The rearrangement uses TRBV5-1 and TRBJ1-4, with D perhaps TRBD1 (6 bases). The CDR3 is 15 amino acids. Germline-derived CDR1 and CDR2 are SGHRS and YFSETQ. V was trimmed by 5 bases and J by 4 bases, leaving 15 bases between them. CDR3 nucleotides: TGCGCCAGCAGAGATTACAGGGACATTAATGAAAAACTGTTTTTT. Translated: CASRDYRDINEKLFF.

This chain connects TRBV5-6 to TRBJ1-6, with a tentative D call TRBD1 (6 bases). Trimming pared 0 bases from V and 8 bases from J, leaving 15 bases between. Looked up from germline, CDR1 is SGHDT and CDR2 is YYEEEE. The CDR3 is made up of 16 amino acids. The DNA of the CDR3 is TGTGCCAGCAGCTTGGCCTTGAGGGGGACGTATTCACCCCTCCACTTT. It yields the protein CASSLALRGTYSPLHF.

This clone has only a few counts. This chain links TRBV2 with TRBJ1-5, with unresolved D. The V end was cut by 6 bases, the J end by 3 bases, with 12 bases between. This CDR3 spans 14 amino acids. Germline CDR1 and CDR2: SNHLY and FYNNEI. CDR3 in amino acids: CASSSLTVNQPQHF. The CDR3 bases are TGTGCCAGCAGCTCTCTCACGGTCAATCAGCCCCAGCATTTT.

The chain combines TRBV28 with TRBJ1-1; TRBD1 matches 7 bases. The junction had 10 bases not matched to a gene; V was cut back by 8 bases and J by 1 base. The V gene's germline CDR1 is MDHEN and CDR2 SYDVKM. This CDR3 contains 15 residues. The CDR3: CASEEDRAPNTEAFF. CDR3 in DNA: TGTGCCAGCGAAGAAGACAGGGCGCCGAACACTGAAGCTTTCTTT.

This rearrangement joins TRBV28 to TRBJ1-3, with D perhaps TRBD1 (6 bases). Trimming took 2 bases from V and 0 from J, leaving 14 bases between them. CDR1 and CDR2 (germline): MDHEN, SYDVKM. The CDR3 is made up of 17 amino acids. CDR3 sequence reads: CASSLGIEGDSGNTIYF. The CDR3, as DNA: TGTGCCAGCAGTTTAGGAATAGAGGGGGACTCTGGAAACACCATATATTTT.

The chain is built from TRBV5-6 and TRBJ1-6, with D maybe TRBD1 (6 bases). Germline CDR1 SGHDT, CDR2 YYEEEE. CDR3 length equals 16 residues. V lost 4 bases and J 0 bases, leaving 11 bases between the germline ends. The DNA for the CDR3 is TGTGCCAGCAGCAAAACAGGGAGCTCCTATAATTCACCCCTCCACTTT. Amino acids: CASSKTGSSYNSPLHF.

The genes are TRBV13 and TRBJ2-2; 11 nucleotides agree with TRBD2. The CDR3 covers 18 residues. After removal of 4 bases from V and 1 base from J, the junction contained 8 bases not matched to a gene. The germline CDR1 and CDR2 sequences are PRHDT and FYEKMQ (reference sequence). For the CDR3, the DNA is TGTGCCAGCAGCTCCGAGGGACTAGCGGAGAAGAACACCGGGGAGCTGTTTTTT. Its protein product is CASSSEGLAEKNTGELFF.

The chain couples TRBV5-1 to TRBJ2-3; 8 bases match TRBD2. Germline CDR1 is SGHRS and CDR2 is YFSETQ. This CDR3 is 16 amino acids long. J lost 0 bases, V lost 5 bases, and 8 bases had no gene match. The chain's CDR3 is CASRDPGGISTDTQYF. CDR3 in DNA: TGCGCCAGCAGGGATCCGGGAGGGATAAGCACAGATACGCAGTATTTT.

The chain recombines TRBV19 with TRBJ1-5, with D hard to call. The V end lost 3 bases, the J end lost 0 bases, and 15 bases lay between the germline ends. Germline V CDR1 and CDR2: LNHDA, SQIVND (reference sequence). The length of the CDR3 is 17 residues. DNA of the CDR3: TGTGCCAGTAGTATGGGCCAGGACTTCTATAGCAATCAGCCCCAGCATTTT. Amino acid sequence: CASSMGQDFYSNQPQHF.

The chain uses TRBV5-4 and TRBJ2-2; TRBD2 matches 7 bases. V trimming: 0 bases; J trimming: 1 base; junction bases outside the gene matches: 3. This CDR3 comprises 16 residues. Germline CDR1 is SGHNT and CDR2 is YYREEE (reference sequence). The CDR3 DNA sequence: TGTGCCAGCAGCTTGGGGACTAGGGGGAACACCGGGGAGCTGTTTTTT. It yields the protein CASSLGTRGNTGELFF.

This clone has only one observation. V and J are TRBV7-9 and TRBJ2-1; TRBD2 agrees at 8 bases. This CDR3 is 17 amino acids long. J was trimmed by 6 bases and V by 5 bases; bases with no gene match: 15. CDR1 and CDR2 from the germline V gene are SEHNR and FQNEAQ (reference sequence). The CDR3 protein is CASSPLRGAGAPNEQFF. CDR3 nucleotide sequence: TGTGCCAGCAGCCCTTTGCGGGGGGCGGGGGCCCCCAATGAGCAGTTCTTC. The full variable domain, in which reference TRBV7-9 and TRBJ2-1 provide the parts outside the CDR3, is DTGVSQNPRHKITKRGQNVTFRCDPISEHNRLYWYRQTLGQGPEFLTYFQNEAQLEKSRLLSDRFSAERPKGSFSTLEIQRTEQGDSAMYLCASSPLRGAGAPNEQFFGPGTRLTVL.

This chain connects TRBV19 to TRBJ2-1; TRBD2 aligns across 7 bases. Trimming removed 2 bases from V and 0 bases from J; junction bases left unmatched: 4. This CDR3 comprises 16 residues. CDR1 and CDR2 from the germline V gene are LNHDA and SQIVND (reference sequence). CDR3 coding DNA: TGTGCCAGTAGTATACTTGGCGGGAGCTCCTACAATGAGCAGTTCTTC. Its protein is CASSILGGSSYNEQFF. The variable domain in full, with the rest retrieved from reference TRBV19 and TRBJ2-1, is DGGITQSPKYLFRKEGQNVTLSCEQNLNHDAMYWYRQDPGQGLRLIYYSQIVNDFQKGDIAEGYSVSREKKESFPLTVTSAQKNPTAFYLCASSILGGSSYNEQFFGPGTRLTVL.

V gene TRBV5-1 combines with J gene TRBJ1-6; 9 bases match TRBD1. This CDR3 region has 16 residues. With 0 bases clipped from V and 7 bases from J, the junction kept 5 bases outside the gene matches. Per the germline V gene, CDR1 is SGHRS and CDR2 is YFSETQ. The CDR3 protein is CASSLEVQGANSPLHF. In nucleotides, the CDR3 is TGCGCCAGCAGCTTGGAGGTACAGGGGGCGAATTCACCCCTCCACTTT.

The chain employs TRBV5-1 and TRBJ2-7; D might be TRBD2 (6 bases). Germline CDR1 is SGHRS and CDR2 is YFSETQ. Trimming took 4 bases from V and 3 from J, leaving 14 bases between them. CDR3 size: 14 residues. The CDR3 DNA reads TGCGCCAGCAGCCCCGCGGGATCAGGCTACGAGCAGTACTTC. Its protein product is CASSPAGSGYEQYF.

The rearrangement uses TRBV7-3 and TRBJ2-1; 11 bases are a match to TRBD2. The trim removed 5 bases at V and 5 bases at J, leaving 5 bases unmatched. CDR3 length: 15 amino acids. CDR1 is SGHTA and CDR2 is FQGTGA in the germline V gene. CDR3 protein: CASSVTSGIHNEQFF. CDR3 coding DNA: TGTGCCAGCAGCGTGACTAGCGGGATTCACAATGAGCAGTTCTTC.

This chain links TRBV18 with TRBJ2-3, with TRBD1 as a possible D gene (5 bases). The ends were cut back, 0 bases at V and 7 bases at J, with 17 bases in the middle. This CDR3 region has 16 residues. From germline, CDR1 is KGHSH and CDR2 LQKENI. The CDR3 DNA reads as TGTGCCAGCTCACCACCGGTCCCAGGGCTACTTAATACGCAGTATTTT. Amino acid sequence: CASSPPVPGLLNTQYF.

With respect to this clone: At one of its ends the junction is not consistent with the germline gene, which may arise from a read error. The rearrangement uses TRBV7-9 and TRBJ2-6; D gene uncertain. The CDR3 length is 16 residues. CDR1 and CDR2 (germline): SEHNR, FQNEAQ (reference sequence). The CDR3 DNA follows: TGTTCCAGCAGCTTAACAGTGAGCTCTGGGGCCAACGTCCTGACTTTC. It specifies CSSSLTVSSGANVLTF.

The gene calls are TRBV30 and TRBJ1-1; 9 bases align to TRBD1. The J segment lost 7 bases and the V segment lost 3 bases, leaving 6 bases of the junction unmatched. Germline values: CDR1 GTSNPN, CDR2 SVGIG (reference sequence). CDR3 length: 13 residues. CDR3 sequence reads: CAWSSGQGSEAFF. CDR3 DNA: TGTGCCTGGAGCTCGGGACAGGGAAGTGAAGCTTTCTTT.

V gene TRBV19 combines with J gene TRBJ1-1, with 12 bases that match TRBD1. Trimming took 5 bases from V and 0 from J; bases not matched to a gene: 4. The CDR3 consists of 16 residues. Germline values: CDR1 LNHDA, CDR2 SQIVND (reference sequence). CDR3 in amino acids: CASSFGDRGLNTEAFF. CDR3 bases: TGTGCCAGTAGTTTTGGGGACAGGGGGCTGAACACTGAAGCTTTCTTT.